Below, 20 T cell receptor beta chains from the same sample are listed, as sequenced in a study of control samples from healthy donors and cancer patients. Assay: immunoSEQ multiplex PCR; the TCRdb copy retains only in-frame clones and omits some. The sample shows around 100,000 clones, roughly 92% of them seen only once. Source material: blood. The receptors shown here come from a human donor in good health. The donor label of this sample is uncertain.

The CDR3 sequence: CASSFCRDSSYNEQFF. The CDR3 coding sequence is TGTGCCAGCAGTTTTTGCAGGGACAGCTCCTACAATGAGCAGTTCTTC. The chain is built from TRBV21-1 and TRBJ2-1; the table calls TRBD1, which could not be checked here. TRBV21-1 is deemed a pseudogene. The CDR3 length is 16 residues.

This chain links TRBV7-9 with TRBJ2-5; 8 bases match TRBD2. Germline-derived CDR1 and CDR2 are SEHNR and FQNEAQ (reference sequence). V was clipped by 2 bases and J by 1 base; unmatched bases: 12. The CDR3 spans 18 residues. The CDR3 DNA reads TGTGCCAGCAGCTTATTTACTAGCGGCCTAGGGGTCCAAGAGACCCAGTACTTC. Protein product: CASSLFTSGLGVQETQYF.

The CDR3, as DNA: TGTGCCAGCAGACCCAGGGAGGCTTCGAATAATTCACCCCTCCACTTT. Encoded protein: CASRPREASNNSPLHF. This sequence joins TRBV27 and TRBJ1-6, with D perhaps matching TRBD1 (5 bases). This CDR3 comprises 16 residues. Trimming stripped 6 bases from V and 5 bases from J, with 17 bases between. CDR1 MNHEY and CDR2 SMNVEV come from the germline V gene (reference sequence).

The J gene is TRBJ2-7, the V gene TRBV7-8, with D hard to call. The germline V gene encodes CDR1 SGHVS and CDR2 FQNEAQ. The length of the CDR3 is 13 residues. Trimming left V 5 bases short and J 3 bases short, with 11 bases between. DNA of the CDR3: TGTGCCAGCAGCCCCTCCTCGGGCTACGAGCAGTACTTC. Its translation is CASSPSSGYEQYF.

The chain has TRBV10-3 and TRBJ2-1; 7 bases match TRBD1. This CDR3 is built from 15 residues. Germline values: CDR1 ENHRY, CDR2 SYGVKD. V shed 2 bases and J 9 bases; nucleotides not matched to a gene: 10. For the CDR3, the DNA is TGTGCCATCAGTGAGGGACAGGAGGCAGGTACTGAGCAGTTCTTC. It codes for CAISEGQEAGTEQFF.

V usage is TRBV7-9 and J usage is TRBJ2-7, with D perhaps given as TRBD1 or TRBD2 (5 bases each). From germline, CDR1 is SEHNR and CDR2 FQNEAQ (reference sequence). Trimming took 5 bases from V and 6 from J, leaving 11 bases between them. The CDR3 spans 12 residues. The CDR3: CASSPGTFEQYF. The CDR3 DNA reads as TGTGCCAGCAGCCCCGGGACCTTCGAGCAGTACTTC.

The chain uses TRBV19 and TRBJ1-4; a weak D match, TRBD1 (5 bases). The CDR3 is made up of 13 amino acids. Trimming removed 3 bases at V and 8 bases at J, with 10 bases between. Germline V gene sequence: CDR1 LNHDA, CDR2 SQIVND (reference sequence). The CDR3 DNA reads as TGTGCCAGTAGTATTGTTGAGGGGGAAAAACTGTTTTTT. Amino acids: CASSIVEGEKLFF.

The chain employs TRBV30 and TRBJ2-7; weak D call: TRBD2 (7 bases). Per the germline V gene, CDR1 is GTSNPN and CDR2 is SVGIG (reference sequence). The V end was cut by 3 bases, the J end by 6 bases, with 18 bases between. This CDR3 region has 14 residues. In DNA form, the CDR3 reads TGTGCCTGGAGCGTCGGGGGGCAGGCGGGCGAGCAGTACTTC. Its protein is CAWSVGGQAGEQYF.

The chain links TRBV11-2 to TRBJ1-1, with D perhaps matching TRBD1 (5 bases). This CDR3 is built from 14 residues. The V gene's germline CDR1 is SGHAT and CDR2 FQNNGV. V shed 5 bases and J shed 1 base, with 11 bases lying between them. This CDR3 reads CASSRTDRNTEAFF. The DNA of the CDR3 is TGTGCCAGCAGCCGCACCGACAGGAACACTGAAGCTTTCTTT.

The CDR3 nucleotides read TGTGCCACCAGCCTAGGAGCAGAAGCCCAGCATTTT. Translation gives CATSLGAEAQHF. J is TRBJ1-5 and V is TRBV15; no firm D call. V lost 5 bases, J lost 11 bases, and 13 bases lay in between. The CDR3 runs 12 residues. CDR1 is LNHNV, CDR2 YYDKDF, per germline (reference sequence).

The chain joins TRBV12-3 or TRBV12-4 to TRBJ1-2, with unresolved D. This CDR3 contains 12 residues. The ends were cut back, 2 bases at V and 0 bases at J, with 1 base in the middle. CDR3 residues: CASSLTNYGYTF. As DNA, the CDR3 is TGTGCCAGCAGTTTAACTAACTATGGCTACACCTTC.

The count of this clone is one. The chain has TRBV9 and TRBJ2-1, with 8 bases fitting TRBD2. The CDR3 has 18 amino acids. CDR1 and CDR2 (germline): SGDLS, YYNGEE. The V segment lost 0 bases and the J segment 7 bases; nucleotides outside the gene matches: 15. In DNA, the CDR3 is TGTGCCAGCAGCGTAGCCTCGGGGGGGGCAGGGGTAACGAATGAGCAGTTCTTC. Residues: CASSVASGGAGVTNEQFF. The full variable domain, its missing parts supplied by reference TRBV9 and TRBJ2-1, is DSGVTQTPKHLITATGQRVTLRCSPRSGDLSVYWYQQSLDQGLQFLIQYYNGEERAKGNILERFSAQQFPDLHSELNLSSLELGDSALYFCASSVASGGAGVTNEQFFGPGTRLTVL.

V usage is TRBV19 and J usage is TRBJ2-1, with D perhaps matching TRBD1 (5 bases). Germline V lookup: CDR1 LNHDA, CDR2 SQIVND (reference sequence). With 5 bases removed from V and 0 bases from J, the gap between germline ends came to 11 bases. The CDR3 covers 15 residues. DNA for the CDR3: TGTGCCAGTAGTCCGCGACAGTTCTCCTACAATGAGCAGTTCTTC. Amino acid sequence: CASSPRQFSYNEQFF.

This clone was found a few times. CDR3 sequence (DNA): TGCGCCAGCAGCTTGGGGACAGGGGGTTATGGCTACACCTTC. Protein product: CASSLGTGGYGYTF. V is TRBV5-1 and J is TRBJ1-2; 10 positions match TRBD1. Trimming cost V 0 bases and J 5 bases; bases outside gene matches: 1. This CDR3 is built from 14 residues. Germline loops: CDR1 SGHRS, CDR2 YFSETQ. The variable domain in full, with the rest retrieved from reference TRBV5-1 and TRBJ1-2, is KAGVTQTPRYLIKTRGQQVTLSCSPISGHRSVSWYQQTPGQGLQFLFEYFSETQRNKGNFPGRFSGRQFSNSRSEMNVSTLELGDSALYLCASSLGTGGYGYTFGSGTRLTVV.

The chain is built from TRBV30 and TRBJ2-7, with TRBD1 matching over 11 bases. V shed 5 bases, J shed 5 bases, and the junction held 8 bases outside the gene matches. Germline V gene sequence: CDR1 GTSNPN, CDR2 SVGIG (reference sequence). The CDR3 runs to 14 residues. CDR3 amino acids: CAWEIGTGGDEQYF. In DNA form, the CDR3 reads TGTGCCTGGGAGATAGGGACAGGGGGTGACGAGCAGTACTTC.

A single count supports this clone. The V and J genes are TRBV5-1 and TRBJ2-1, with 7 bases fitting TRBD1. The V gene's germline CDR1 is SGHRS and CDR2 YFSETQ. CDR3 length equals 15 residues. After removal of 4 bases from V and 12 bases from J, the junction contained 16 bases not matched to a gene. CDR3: CASSLTGATSIGQFF. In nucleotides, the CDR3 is TGCGCCAGCAGCCTTACAGGGGCCACCTCAATTGGGCAGTTCTTC.

The CDR3, as DNA: TGTGCCAGCACCCGGGGGGGAGGCACAGATACGCAGTATTTT. Translated, it gives CASTRGGGTDTQYF. The chain combines TRBV5-4 with TRBJ2-3; the match to TRBD2 covers 8 bases. Germline assignment: CDR1 SGHNT and CDR2 YYREEE (reference sequence). The length of the CDR3 is 14 residues. With 6 bases clipped from V and 1 base from J, the junction kept 4 bases outside the gene matches.

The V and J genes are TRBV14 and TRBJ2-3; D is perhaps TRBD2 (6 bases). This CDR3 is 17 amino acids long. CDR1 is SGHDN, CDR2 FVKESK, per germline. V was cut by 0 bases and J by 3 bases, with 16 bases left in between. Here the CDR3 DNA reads TGTGCCAGCAGCCAAGACCCCACACTAGCCCGGACAGATACGCAGTATTTT. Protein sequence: CASSQDPTLARTDTQYF.

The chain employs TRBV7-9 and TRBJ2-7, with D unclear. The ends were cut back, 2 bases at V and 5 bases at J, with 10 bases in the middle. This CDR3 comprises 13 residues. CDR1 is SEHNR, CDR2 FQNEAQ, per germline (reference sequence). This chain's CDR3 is CASSLWNSDEQYV. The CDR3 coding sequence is TGTGCCAGCAGCTTATGGAACAGTGACGAGCAGTACGTC.

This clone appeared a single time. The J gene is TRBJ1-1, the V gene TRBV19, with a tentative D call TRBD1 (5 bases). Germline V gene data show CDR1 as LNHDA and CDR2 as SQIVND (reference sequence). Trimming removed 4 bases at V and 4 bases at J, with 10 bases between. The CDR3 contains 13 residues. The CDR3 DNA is TGTGCCAGTAGTAAGGGGCAGGGCACTGAAGCTTTCTTT. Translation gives CASSKGQGTEAFF.